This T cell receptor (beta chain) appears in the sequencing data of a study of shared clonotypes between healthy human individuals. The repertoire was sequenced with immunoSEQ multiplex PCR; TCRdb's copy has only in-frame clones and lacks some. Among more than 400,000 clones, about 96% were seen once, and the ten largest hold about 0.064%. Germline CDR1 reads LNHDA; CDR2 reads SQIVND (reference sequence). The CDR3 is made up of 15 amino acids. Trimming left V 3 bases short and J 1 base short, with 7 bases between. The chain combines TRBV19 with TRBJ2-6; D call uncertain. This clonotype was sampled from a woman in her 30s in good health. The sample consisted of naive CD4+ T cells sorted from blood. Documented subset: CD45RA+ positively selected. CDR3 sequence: CASSMGTSGANVLTF. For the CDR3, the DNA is TGTGCCAGTAGTATGGGCACGTCTGGGGCCAACGTCCTGACTTTC.